Here is one T cell receptor (beta chain) with its context. The PCR ran on 60 Vbeta and 13 Jbeta primers. Method: immunoSEQ multiplex PCR; TCRdb's copy keeps in-frame clones and lacks some. This table holds about 98,000 clones, approximately 80% found once. This entry belongs to a study of cytomegalovirus exposure and HLA in healthy donors. The CDR3 is 14 amino acids. Germline V gene sequence: CDR1 SQVTM, CDR2 ANQGSEA. V dropped 2 bases and J dropped 4 bases, with 14 bases sitting between them. Everyone who donated was a healthy bone marrow donor. Nominally healthy donors provided the samples, though records likely missed some immune exposures.

The specimen sequenced was PBMCs. This receptor was obtained from a male donor in good health and CMV-seropositive. This chain uses TRBV29-1 with TRBJ1-1; D is perhaps TRBD1 (6 bases). The CDR3 here is CSVEYFQGSTEAFF. The CDR3 DNA reads as TGCAGCGTTGAATATTTCCAGGGGAGCACTGAAGCTTTCTTT.